The T cell receptor beta chain described here comes from a study of cytomegalovirus exposure and HLA in healthy donors. Broader study findings: Presence/absence analyses took donor sequencing depth as roughly uniform. As a later analysis revealed, the rate of TCR association differed by HLA locus, with DRB1 most and HLA-C fewest.

As concerns this clone: Its antigen is undetermined.

In the PCR, 60 Vbeta and 13 Jbeta primers were used. Per the authors' pipeline: In a later analysis, 10 million to 11 million of 75 million to 90 million unique beta chains occurred in at least two donors. Using immunoSEQ multiplex PCR, the repertoire was profiled, and TCRdb retains in-frame clones only, with some absent. The V and J calls and clone size were taken over from that table, and D and trimming were inferred from the DNA. This table has over 150,000 clones, 77% appearing once. The ends were cut back, 0 bases at V and 5 bases at J, with 17 bases in the middle. Germline CDR1 and CDR2: LGHNA and YNFKEQ. CDR3 length: 17 residues.

The source material was PBMCs. The V and J genes are TRBV4-2 and TRBJ1-5, with D possibly TRBD1 on 6 matching bases. The receptor was isolated from a woman aged 55 to 70 in good health and CMV-seropositive. CDR3 DNA: TGTGCCAGCAGCCAAGATGGAACGACAGGAACCCATCAGCCCCAGCATTTT. Amino acid sequence: CASSQDGTTGTHQPQHF.